These T cell receptor beta chains were read from a single sample in a study of T cells in Graves' hyperthyroidism and ophthalmopathy. TCRdb re-derived calls from the multiplex PCR reads in MiXCR, one entry per CDR3 protein. The table lists some 600,000 distinct CDR3 sequences, more than 45% of them singletons. The sequenced material came from peripheral blood or thyroid tissue (not recorded which). Source of these receptors: a woman aged 18-29 years with Graves' hyperthyroidism. Both conserved end residues are part of each CDR3. D genes are given only for firm matches. Not every row has a clone size; where given, it reads once, few, many or a size class.

cdr3_nt: TGCGCCAGCAGTGAGTCGAGGCACAATCCCTATGGCTACACCTTC
cdr3_aa: CASSESRHNPYGYTF
d_call: NA
clone_size: NA
j_call: TRBJ1-2
v_call: TRBV10-2

cdr3_nt: TGTGCCAGCAGCCCAGGACTGCGATCTGGACACGAGCAGTACTTC
cdr3_aa: CASSPGLRSGHEQYF
d_call: NA
clone_size: once
j_call: TRBJ2-7
v_call: TRBV7-9

cdr3_nt: TGTGCCAGCAGCTGGGGGCAGAAGGACACCGGGGAGCTGTTTTTT
cdr3_aa: CASSWGQKDTGELFF
d_call: NA
clone_size: NA
j_call: TRBJ2-2
v_call: TRBV7-8

cdr3_nt: TGTGCCAGCAGTTTTGGGACTCAGTATGGCTACACCTTC
cdr3_aa: CASSFGTQYGYTF
d_call: NA
clone_size: few
j_call: TRBJ1-2
v_call: TRBV12-3/TRBV12-4

cdr3_nt: TGCAGTGCTAGAGAATCCACAGGGAAAGAGACCCAGTACTTC
cdr3_aa: CSARESTGKETQYF
d_call: NA
clone_size: NA
j_call: TRBJ2-5
v_call: TRBV20-1

cdr3_nt: TGTGCCAGCAGCCCTTGGACTAGCGGGCACACCGGGGAGCTGTTTTTT
cdr3_aa: CASSPWTSGHTGELFF
d_call: TRBD2
clone_size: NA
j_call: TRBJ2-2
v_call: TRBV9

cdr3_nt: TGTGCCAGCAGCTTAGATTCGGCGTCGAACACCGGGGAGCTGTTTTTT
cdr3_aa: CASSLDSASNTGELFF
d_call: NA
clone_size: few
j_call: TRBJ2-2
v_call: TRBV7-6

cdr3_nt: TGTGCCAGCAGTCATACGACAGGGGTACATGGCTACACCTTC
cdr3_aa: CASSHTTGVHGYTF
d_call: TRBD1
clone_size: few
j_call: TRBJ1-2
v_call: TRBV12-3/TRBV12-4

cdr3_nt: TGTGCCAGTAGTAAGACAGGGGGAAACACCATATATTTT
cdr3_aa: CASSKTGGNTIYF
d_call: TRBD1
clone_size: few
j_call: TRBJ1-3
v_call: TRBV19

cdr3_nt: TGTGCCAGCAGCGTAGCCGGCAGGGGAGATGAAAAACTGTTTTTT
cdr3_aa: CASSVAGRGDEKLFF
d_call: NA
clone_size: NA
j_call: TRBJ1-4
v_call: TRBV9

cdr3_nt: TGTGCCAGCAGATCCTACGAGCAGAACTTC
cdr3_aa: CASRSYEQNF
d_call: NA
clone_size: NA
j_call: TRBJ2-7
v_call: TRBV2

cdr3_nt: TGTGCCATCAGTGTTCGGGGAGGGGACGGCTCTGGAAACACCATATATTTT
cdr3_aa: CAISVRGGDGSGNTIYF
d_call: NA
clone_size: NA
j_call: TRBJ1-3
v_call: TRBV10-3

cdr3_nt: TGTGCCACCAGCCCGGGGACAGGACTTGGCTACACCTTC
cdr3_aa: CATSPGTGLGYTF
d_call: TRBD1
clone_size: once
j_call: TRBJ1-2
v_call: TRBV24-1

cdr3_nt: TGTGCCAGCAGGGGACAGGGCCCTTATAGCAATCAGCCCCAGCATTTT
cdr3_aa: CASRGQGPYSNQPQHF
d_call: TRBD1
clone_size: NA
j_call: TRBJ1-5
v_call: TRBV12-3/TRBV12-4

cdr3_nt: TGTGCCACCAGCAGGGACGGAGCCGAAGCTTTCTTT
cdr3_aa: CATSRDGAEAFF
d_call: NA
clone_size: NA
j_call: TRBJ1-1
v_call: TRBV15

cdr3_nt: TGTGCCAGCAGCCAGCTATCGGGTTCACCCCTCCACTTT
cdr3_aa: CASSQLSGSPLHF
d_call: NA
clone_size: many
j_call: TRBJ1-6
v_call: TRBV7-9

cdr3_nt: TGCAGCGTTGGGACGGGGGGGAAGGATGGCTACACCTTC
cdr3_aa: CSVGTGGKDGYTF
d_call: NA
clone_size: NA
j_call: TRBJ1-2
v_call: TRBV29-1

cdr3_nt: TGCGCCAGCAGCCAAACCTTAGAGACCCAGTACTTC
cdr3_aa: CASSQTLETQYF
d_call: NA
clone_size: NA
j_call: TRBJ2-5
v_call: TRBV25-1

cdr3_nt: TGTGCCAGCAGCTTAGTGGTGCCAGGGCCATGGCCGGGAAACACCATATATTTT
cdr3_aa: CASSLVVPGPWPGNTIYF
d_call: NA
clone_size: NA
j_call: TRBJ1-3
v_call: TRBV25-1

cdr3_nt: TGTGCCAGCAGCGCCGATAGCGGGCCAAGCTCCTACGAGCAGTACTTC
cdr3_aa: CASSADSGPSSYEQYF
d_call: TRBD2
clone_size: NA
j_call: TRBJ2-7
v_call: TRBV7-9

cdr3_nt: TGTGCCAGCAGCTTCGGGGGAATGTTTGAAGCTTTCTTT
cdr3_aa: CASSFGGMFEAFF
d_call: NA
clone_size: few
j_call: TRBJ1-1
v_call: TRBV7-9

cdr3_nt: TGTGCCAGCAGTTACTCCCCACCAGGGATCCAGTACTTC
cdr3_aa: CASSYSPPGIQYF
d_call: NA
clone_size: NA
j_call: TRBJ2-5
v_call: TRBV6-5

cdr3_nt: TGTGCCAGCAGCGCGACAGGGCTGGTTGGCTACACCTTC
cdr3_aa: CASSATGLVGYTF
d_call: TRBD1
clone_size: many
j_call: TRBJ1-2
v_call: TRBV7-8

cdr3_nt: TGTGCCAGCAGCCAGCGAGGCACGCTAATTCCTGGAAACACCATATATTTT
cdr3_aa: CASSQRGTLIPGNTIYF
d_call: NA
clone_size: few
j_call: TRBJ1-3
v_call: TRBV5-6

cdr3_nt: TGTGCCAGCAGCCAAGGCCCGGGATATGGCTACACCTTC
cdr3_aa: CASSQGPGYGYTF
d_call: NA
clone_size: few
j_call: TRBJ1-2
v_call: TRBV14

cdr3_nt: TGTGCCAGCATGGACCGGGTACTGACTAATGAAAAACTGTTTTTT
cdr3_aa: CASMDRVLTNEKLFF
d_call: NA
clone_size: NA
j_call: TRBJ1-4
v_call: TRBV2

cdr3_nt: TGTGCCAGCAGCTTAGCGCTAGAACAGGGCTACGAGCAGTACTTC
cdr3_aa: CASSLALEQGYEQYF
d_call: NA
clone_size: NA
j_call: TRBJ2-7
v_call: TRBV7-2

cdr3_nt: TGTGCCAGCAGAGACAGGGCCTACAATCAGCCCCAGCATTTT
cdr3_aa: CASRDRAYNQPQHF
d_call: TRBD1
clone_size: NA
j_call: TRBJ1-5
v_call: TRBV2

cdr3_nt: TGCGCCAGCAGAGAGAGGTCCCTTTCGCCCCAGCATTTT
cdr3_aa: CASRERSLSPQHF
d_call: NA
clone_size: NA
j_call: TRBJ1-5
v_call: TRBV10-2

cdr3_nt: TGTGCCAGCAGTGGCGGCAGGGGCAATCAGCCCCAGCATTTT
cdr3_aa: CASSGGRGNQPQHF
d_call: NA
clone_size: NA
j_call: TRBJ1-5
v_call: TRBV2

cdr3_nt: TGTGCCAGCAGTTTGGACAGGGCGTCGGGCTACACCTTC
cdr3_aa: CASSLDRASGYTF
d_call: TRBD1
clone_size: many
j_call: TRBJ1-2
v_call: TRBV2

cdr3_nt: TGTGCCAGTAGTACACAGGCCGGGGGTGAAAAACTGTTTTTT
cdr3_aa: CASSTQAGGEKLFF
d_call: NA
clone_size: NA
j_call: TRBJ1-4
v_call: TRBV19

cdr3_nt: TGTGCCAGTAGCAGGCCAGCAGGGACTGGGGCCAACGTCCTGACTTTC
cdr3_aa: CASSRPAGTGANVLTF
d_call: NA
clone_size: NA
j_call: TRBJ2-6
v_call: TRBV19

cdr3_nt: TGTGCCAGTAACCACCGGGACAGGGACACTGAAGCTTTCTTT
cdr3_aa: CASNHRDRDTEAFF
d_call: TRBD1
clone_size: few
j_call: TRBJ1-1
v_call: TRBV19

cdr3_nt: TGCAGCGTTCGTGCGGGCGGAGGTCAGCCCCAGCATTTT
cdr3_aa: CSVRAGGGQPQHF
d_call: NA
clone_size: many
j_call: TRBJ1-5
v_call: TRBV29-1

cdr3_nt: TGTGCCAGCAGCGACAGGGTGAGCACTGAAGCTTTCTTT
cdr3_aa: CASSDRVSTEAFF
d_call: TRBD1
clone_size: many
j_call: TRBJ1-1
v_call: TRBV10-3

cdr3_nt: TGTGCCAGCAGAGGGACAGGGGACACCGGGGAGCTGTTTTTT
cdr3_aa: CASRGTGDTGELFF
d_call: TRBD1
clone_size: NA
j_call: TRBJ2-2
v_call: TRBV25-1

cdr3_nt: TGTGCCAGCAGCGAGGATGGAGGACCTGGGGCCAACGTCCTGACTTTC
cdr3_aa: CASSEDGGPGANVLTF
d_call: NA
clone_size: NA
j_call: TRBJ2-6
v_call: TRBV7-2

cdr3_nt: TGTGCCAGCAGCGGGACTAGCGGGGCACAGCCCCAGCATTTT
cdr3_aa: CASSGTSGAQPQHF
d_call: NA
clone_size: NA
j_call: TRBJ1-5
v_call: TRBV12-3/TRBV12-4

cdr3_nt: TGCAGTGCTAGGCAACTCGGGAGTGGAGAGACCCAGTACTTC
cdr3_aa: CSARQLGSGETQYF
d_call: NA
clone_size: few
j_call: TRBJ2-5
v_call: TRBV20-1